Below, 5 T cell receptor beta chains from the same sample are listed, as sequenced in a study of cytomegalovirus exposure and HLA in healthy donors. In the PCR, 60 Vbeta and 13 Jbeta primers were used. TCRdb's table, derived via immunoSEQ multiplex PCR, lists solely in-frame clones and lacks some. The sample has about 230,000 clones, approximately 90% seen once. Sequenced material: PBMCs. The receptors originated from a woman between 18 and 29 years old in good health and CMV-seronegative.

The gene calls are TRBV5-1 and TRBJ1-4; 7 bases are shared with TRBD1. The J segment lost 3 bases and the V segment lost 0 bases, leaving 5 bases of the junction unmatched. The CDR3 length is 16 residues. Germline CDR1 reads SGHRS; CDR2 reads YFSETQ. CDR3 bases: TGCGCCAGCAGCTTGGAAGGTCAGGGGGCTAATGAAAAACTGTTTTTT. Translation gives CASSLEGQGANEKLFF.

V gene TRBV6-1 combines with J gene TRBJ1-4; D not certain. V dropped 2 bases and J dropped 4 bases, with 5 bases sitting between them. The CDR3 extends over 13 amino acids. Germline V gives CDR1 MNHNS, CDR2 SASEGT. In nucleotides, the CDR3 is TGTGCCAGCAGTGAAACTGTTAATGAAAAACTGTTTTTT. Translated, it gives CASSETVNEKLFF.

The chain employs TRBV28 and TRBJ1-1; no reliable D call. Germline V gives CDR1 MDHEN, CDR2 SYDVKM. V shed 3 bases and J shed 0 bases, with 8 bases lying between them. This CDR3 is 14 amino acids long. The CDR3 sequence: CASSFDDMNTEAFF. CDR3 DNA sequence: TGTGCCAGCAGTTTTGACGACATGAACACTGAAGCTTTCTTT.

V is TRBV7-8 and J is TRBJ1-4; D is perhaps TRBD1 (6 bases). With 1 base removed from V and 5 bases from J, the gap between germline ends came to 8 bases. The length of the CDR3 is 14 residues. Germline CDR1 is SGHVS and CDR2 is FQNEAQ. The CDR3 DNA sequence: TGTGCCAGCAGCTTAGGACAGGCGAATGAAAAACTGTTTTTT. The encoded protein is CASSLGQANEKLFF.

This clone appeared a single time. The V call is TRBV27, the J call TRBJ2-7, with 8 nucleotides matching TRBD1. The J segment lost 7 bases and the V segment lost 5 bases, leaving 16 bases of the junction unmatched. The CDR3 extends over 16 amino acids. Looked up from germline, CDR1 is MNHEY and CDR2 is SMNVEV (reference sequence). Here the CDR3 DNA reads TGTGCCAGCAGTAAAATCGGTGTTGCAGGGGGCGGGGAGCAGTACTTC. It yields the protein CASSKIGVAGGGEQYF.